This passage covers 20 T cell receptor beta chains from one sample sequenced in a study of tumor-infiltrating lymphocytes in primary liver carcinoma. Germline DNA was also extracted, while the blood RNA originated from unsorted whole blood. Using a constant-region primer together with ProtoScript II reverse transcriptase, TCR beta cDNA was made from approximately 500 ng of total RNA. ARM-PCR was slightly modified, and three nested multiplex PCR rounds with it gave rise to the TCR beta libraries. The opening two PCR rounds, 10 cycles each, paired TRBV1-TRBV30 forward primers with a C-beta reverse primer. A single record per CDR3 protein comes from TCRdb applying MiXCR to the multiplex PCR reads. The sample records more than 150,000 distinct CDR3 sequences, about 60% being singletons. Sequences were obtained from peripheral blood. These receptor sequences come from a man aged 35 to 55 with primary liver carcinoma and hepatitis B virus infection.

The J gene is TRBJ2-1, the V gene TRBV11-2, with TRBD2 matching 8 bases. After removal of 5 bases from V and 16 bases from J, the junction contained 16 bases not matched to a gene. The germline CDR1 and CDR2 sequences are SGHAT and FQNNGV. There are 14 residues in the CDR3. This CDR3 reads CASSLEGSGMTPFF. In DNA form, the CDR3 reads TGTGCCAGCAGCCTCGAGGGTAGCGGGATGACCCCATTCTTC.

About this clonotype: A read error may account for a junction end that differs from germline. The chain combines TRBV4-2 with TRBJ2-7, with D tentatively TRBD2 (6 bases). The CDR3 is 15 amino acids. Per the germline V gene, CDR1 is LGHNA and CDR2 is YNFKEQ. CDR3 in amino acids: CASSRNQGLIYEQYF. In DNA, the CDR3 is TGTGCCAGTAGCCGAAACCAGGGACTTATCTACGAGCAGTACTTC.

The sample holds a few counts of this clonotype. V gene TRBV6-5 combines with J gene TRBJ2-7; D is unclear. Trimming removed 0 bases at V and 3 bases at J, with 6 bases between. This CDR3 has 13 amino acids. Germline CDR1 reads MNHEY; CDR2 reads SVGAGI. This CDR3 is CASSYSSLYEQYF. DNA of the CDR3: TGTGCCAGCAGTTACTCGAGCCTCTACGAGCAGTACTTC.

This clonotype has more than one count but fewer than ten. The gene calls are TRBV29-1 and TRBJ2-5, with 10 bases that match TRBD2. The J segment lost 4 bases and the V segment lost 4 bases, leaving 15 bases of the junction unmatched. CDR1 and CDR2 (germline): SQVTM, ANQGSEA. This CDR3 has 17 residues. This chain's CDR3 is CSVGGASGRGGGETQYF. The CDR3 region has the DNA TGCAGCGTTGGGGGGGCTAGCGGGAGAGGGGGAGGAGAGACCCAGTACTTC.

At least ten counts were recorded for this clonotype. The rearrangement joins TRBV10-3 to TRBJ2-3; 9 bases fit TRBD1. From germline, CDR1 is ENHRY and CDR2 SYGVKD. V was clipped by 4 bases and J by 6 bases; unmatched bases: 5. The length of the CDR3 is 14 residues. CDR3 sequence (DNA): TGTGCCATCAGTGGGAGGACAGGGGAGGATACGCAGTATTTT. This sequence encodes CAISGRTGEDTQYF.

With respect to this clonotype: The conserved phenylalanine or tryptophan is not found at the CDR3 terminus, so this likely reflects a read error. This chain uses TRBV5-1 with TRBJ2-2; TRBD1 is a possible D gene (5 bases). This CDR3 comprises 15 residues. CDR1 SGHRS and CDR2 YFSETQ come from the germline V gene. V lost 1 base and J lost 1, with 8 bases in between. This CDR3 is CASSLRQGNTGELFL. CDR3 sequence (DNA): TGCGCCAGCAGCTTGCGGCAGGGGAACACCGGGGAGCTGTTTCTT.

Concerning this clonotype itself: Germline and junction disagree at one end, which may indicate a read error. The gene calls are TRBV7-8 and TRBJ2-1; D uncertain. The germline V gene encodes CDR1 SGHVS and CDR2 FQNEAQ. This CDR3 has 13 amino acids. The CDR3 sequence: CARSLWATPLLFF. The CDR3 DNA is TGTGCCAGGAGCTTGTGGGCTACCCCACTATTGTTCTTC.

The rearrangement uses TRBV12-3 or TRBV12-4 and TRBJ2-7; TRBD1 aligns across 11 bases. Unmatched junction bases numbered 7, after V lost 3 bases and J lost 3 bases. CDR3 length equals 16 residues. This chain's CDR3 is CASSLGGGTGGYEQYF. The CDR3 DNA follows: TGTGCCAGCAGTTTGGGGGGAGGGACAGGGGGCTACGAGCAGTACTTC.

A word on this clonotype: A read error may account for a junction end that differs from germline. V gene TRBV29-1 combines with J gene TRBJ2-1; possibly TRBD1 for D (5 bases). Germline V lookup: CDR1 SQVTM, CDR2 ANQGSEA. This CDR3 comprises 11 residues. This chain's CDR3 is CSVERGNERFF. CDR3 in DNA: TGCAGCGTTGAAAGGGGCAATGAGCGGTTCTTC.

Worth noting for this clonotype: One junction end disagrees with the germline gene, perhaps due to a read error. The chain combines TRBV11-2 with TRBJ2-7; 9 positions agree with TRBD1. Looked up from germline, CDR1 is SGHAT and CDR2 is FQNNGV. The CDR3 spans 15 residues. The CDR3 loop reads CTSSATGGRRYEQYF. Written as DNA, the CDR3 is TGTACCAGCAGCGCCACAGGGGGCCGGAGGTACGAGCAGTACTTC.

The rearrangement uses TRBV6-6 and TRBJ2-1; D perhaps matches TRBD2 (6 bases). Germline V gives CDR1 MNHNY, CDR2 SVGAGI (reference sequence). The germline V and J ends were trimmed by 5 bases and 8 bases, with 10 bases remaining between them. This CDR3 is built from 12 residues. This CDR3 reads CASSRGIDEQFF. CDR3 DNA: TGTGCCAGCAGTCGCGGGATCGATGAGCAGTTCTTC.

This clonotype appeared many times. The CDR3 nucleotides read TGTGCCAGCAGCCAACCGGGACTAAAAGCCGGGGAGCTGTTTTTT. It yields the protein CASSQPGLKAGELFF. The chain uses TRBV11-2 and TRBJ2-2, with 7 bases fitting TRBD2. CDR3 length: 15 amino acids. After removal of 5 bases from V and 6 bases from J, the junction contained 9 bases not matched to a gene. CDR1 and CDR2 from the germline V gene are SGHAT and FQNNGV.

V gene TRBV6-5 combines with J gene TRBJ2-7; D remains ambiguous. The CDR3 spans 12 residues. Germline loops: CDR1 MNHEY, CDR2 SVGAGI. V lost 4 bases and J 9 bases, leaving 13 bases between the germline ends. CDR3 in DNA: TGTGCCAGCAGTTCCGAGGTTGGTCGGCAGTACTTC. Its protein is CASSSEVGRQYF.

Points on this clonotype: An end of the junction does not agree with germline; a read error may underlie this. The chain joins TRBV13 to TRBJ1-4; D unclear. This CDR3 is 12 amino acids long. Germline loops: CDR1 PRHDT, CDR2 FYEKMQ (reference sequence). The CDR3 reads CTSSLGSEKLFF. CDR3 DNA: TGTACCAGCAGCTTAGGATCTGAAAAACTGTTTTTT.

This clonotype was picked up one time. This CDR3 fails to terminate in the conserved phenylalanine or tryptophan, so it likely reflects a read error. As DNA, the CDR3 is TGTGCCAGCAGCTTGTTAGGGACAGGGCTCTACGAGCAGTACCTC. Residues: CASSLLGTGLYEQYL. The rearrangement uses TRBV5-4 and TRBJ2-7; 9 bases are shared with TRBD1. This CDR3 spans 15 amino acids. Germline loops: CDR1 SGHNT, CDR2 YYREEE (reference sequence). V lost 1 base, J lost 3 bases, and 5 bases stayed unmatched.

This clonotype was found once. A junction boundary mismatches the germline segment, possibly from a read error. The CDR3 is CNVGQGGGNTIYF. CDR3 nucleotides: TGCAACGTTGGACAGGGGGGTGGAAACACCATATATTTT. The gene calls are TRBV29-1 and TRBJ1-3, with 10 nucleotides matching TRBD1. CDR3 size: 13 residues. CDR1 is SQVTM, CDR2 ANQGSEA, per germline. The full variable domain, in which reference TRBV29-1 and TRBJ1-3 provide the parts outside the CDR3, is SAVISQKPSRDICQRGTSLTIQCQVDSQVTMMFWYRQQPGQSLTLIATANQGSEATYESGFVIDKFPISRPNLTFSTLTVSNMSPEDSSIYLCNVGQGGGNTIYFGEGSWLTVV.

The table lists this clonotype with a few counts. The rearrangement links TRBV6-1 to TRBJ1-1; D not certain. CDR3 size: 12 residues. The V and J ends lost 7 bases and 1 base respectively, with 7 bases between them. Germline V gene sequence: CDR1 MNHNS, CDR2 SASEGT. CDR3 region: CASITENTEAFF. In DNA, the CDR3 is TGTGCCAGCATAACGGAGAACACTGAAGCTTTCTTT.

This clonotype came up a few times. This chain joins TRBV4-2 and TRBJ2-7; tentative D call: TRBD1 (6 bases). The V gene lost 0 bases and the J gene lost 3 bases, with 12 bases spanning the gap. Germline lookup yields CDR1 LGHNA and CDR2 YNFKEQ. This CDR3 spans 15 amino acids. The DNA of the CDR3 is TGTGCCAGCAGCCAAGACTTTGGACAGAACTACGAGCAGTACTTC. It is translated as CASSQDFGQNYEQYF.

CDR3 DNA sequence: TGTGCCAGCAGCCCGACAGGGGAGGCCCCTAGTACGCAGTATTTT. Its translation: CASSPTGEAPSTQYF. The V and J genes are TRBV11-1 and TRBJ2-3, with 8 positions matching TRBD1. The CDR3 runs to 15 residues. Trimming cost V 5 bases and J 8 bases; bases outside gene matches: 12. Germline-derived CDR1 and CDR2 are SGHAT and FQDESV (reference sequence).

The chain couples TRBV5-1 to TRBJ1-1; 9 nucleotides agree with TRBD1. CDR3 length: 14 residues. Germline V gives CDR1 SGHRS, CDR2 YFSETQ. The junction had 6 bases not matched to a gene; V was cut back by 5 bases and J by 4 bases. The CDR3 DNA is TGCGCCAGCAGTCCGACAGGGGGTAGCACTGAAGCTTTCTTT. Translation: CASSPTGGSTEAFF.